Listed below are T cell receptor beta chains from one sample, sequenced in a study of cytomegalovirus exposure and HLA in healthy donors. Libraries were prepared by immunoSEQ multiplex PCR; TCRdb keeps only in-frame clonotypes and omits some of them. In the table there are roughly 100,000 clones, approximately 84% of which are singletons. Sequenced: PBMCs. These receptors were collected from a male donor in good health and CMV-seronegative. The CDR3 runs from the conserved cysteine through the conserved F or W.

TRBV2,TRBJ1-2,CASSEVANYGYTF
TRBV4-1,NA,CASSQVLRGDYEQYF
TRBV30,TRBJ2-1,CAWSQGGLRSSYNEQFF
TRBV6-5,TRBJ2-7,CASSSPGHSYEQYF
TRBV11-3,TRBJ2-1,CASSPGAHNEQFF
TRBV2,TRBJ1-4,CASSEAVAEKLFF
TRBV5-8,TRBJ2-7,CASKYRQGPYEQYF
TRBV4-1,TRBJ1-6,CASSQGLGQGTQNYNSPLHF
TRBV7-2,TRBJ2-7,CASSLTGGEYEQYF
TRBV28,TRBJ1-2,CASSWQNYGYTF
TRBV18,TRBJ1-1,CASSRGQPPSAFF
TRBV7-8,TRBJ2-7,CASSLAPNYEQYF